The T cell receptor (beta chain) described here comes from a study of CD8+CD57+ T cells in acquired aplastic anemia. The overall study: An average of roughly 3 ug of DNA was obtained from sorted CD4+ and CD8+ cells.

Profiles of TCR beta VDJ and CDR3 were generated from a genomic DNA template. One entry per CDR3 protein, called by TCRdb with MiXCR from the reads. Altogether some 210,000 distinct CDR3 sequences are present, approximately 57% being singletons, with the ten largest covering less than 30%. V shed 4 bases, J shed 3 bases, and the junction held 5 bases outside the gene matches. Germline CDR1 reads ENHRY; CDR2 reads SYGVKD. The CDR3 contains 15 residues. This clonotype has more than one count but fewer than ten. Antigen specificity is unknown. Overall study findings and caveats: The study found no significant CD8+ Simpson's diversity difference between patients and controls.

The genes are TRBV10-3 and TRBJ2-1; 8 nucleotides align to TRBD1. The TCR sequence derives from a human donor in good health. The sequenced sample was sorted CD4+, CD8+, or CD8+CD57+ T cells (not recorded which) from PBMCs. The CDR3 sequence is CAISGGQDLYNEQFF. In DNA, the CDR3 is TGTGCCATCAGTGGGGGACAGGATCTCTACAATGAGCAGTTCTTC.